This T cell receptor (beta chain) was found in a study of blood T cell repertoires in COVID-19. Study as a whole: Sample material is recorded as cDNA or gDNA derived from T cells, B-cell-depleted T cells, or PBMCs.

Using immunoSEQ multiplex PCR, the repertoire was profiled, and TCRdb retains in-frame clones only, with some absent. The sample shows approximately 210,000 clones, approximately 82% of them seen only once. Trimming took off 0 bases at V and 5 bases at J, with 10 bases between the two ends. CDR3 length: 14 residues. Germline V gene data show CDR1 as SGHVS and CDR2 as FQNEAQ. This clone came up once. Specimen: peripheral blood. V and J are TRBV7-8 and TRBJ2-5, with TRBD1 as a possible D gene (6 bases). This TCR came from a woman aged 45-65 years with acute or convalescent COVID-19. CDR3 in amino acids: CASSLALGAETQYF. In nucleotides, the CDR3 is TGTGCCAGCAGCTTAGCCTTGGGGGCGGAGACCCAGTACTTC.